The next 25 T cell receptor beta chains were all read from a single sample in a study of blood T cell repertoires in COVID-19. Some clones are missing from TCRdb's copy, which holds only in-frame ones; the method was immunoSEQ multiplex PCR. The table has roughly 350,000 clones, around 91% seen once. Source material: peripheral blood. The source of these receptors is a woman younger than 35 who had recovered from COVID-19.

The chain carries TRBV12-5 and TRBJ2-3, with 7 nucleotides matching TRBD2. The V segment lost 4 bases and the J segment 5 bases; nucleotides outside the gene matches: 12. The CDR3 sequence is 16 residues long. The germline V gene has CDR1 LGHNT and CDR2 FRNRAP. The CDR3 DNA follows: TGTGCTAGTGGTTCCCCCCCCGGGAGGTCGGTAGATACGCAGTATTTT. This encodes CASGSPPGRSVDTQYF.

J is TRBJ1-1 and V is TRBV9, with D hard to call. Per the germline V gene, CDR1 is SGDLS and CDR2 is YYNGEE. There are 15 residues in the CDR3. Trimming removed 3 bases from V and 2 bases from J, with 14 bases in between. DNA for the CDR3: TGTGCCAGCAGCGCATACCAGACAACCAACACTGAAGCTTTCTTT. It is translated as CASSAYQTTNTEAFF.

This chain links TRBV6-5 with TRBJ1-2; 7 bases are shared with TRBD1. V trimming: 5 bases; J trimming: 5 bases; junction bases outside the gene matches: 5. The CDR3 totals 13 residues. From germline, CDR1 is MNHEY and CDR2 SVGAGI. Written as DNA, the CDR3 is TGTGCCAGCAGTAAACAGGGGAGGTATGGCTACACCTTC. As protein: CASSKQGRYGYTF.

In its sample, this clone was seen once. The chain links TRBV7-2 to TRBJ1-6; maybe TRBD1 (5 bases). The germline gives CDR1 SGHTA, CDR2 FQGNSA. The CDR3 totals 16 residues. V gave up 2 bases and J gave up 1 base, with 9 bases separating them. CDR3 residues: CASSLTGGSYNSPLHF. For the CDR3, the DNA is TGTGCCAGCAGCTTAACCGGGGGGTCCTATAATTCACCCCTCCACTTT.

This chain joins TRBV6-2 or TRBV6-3 and TRBJ2-7; a weak D match, TRBD1 (6 bases). V lost 6 bases to trimming and J lost 3 bases, with 12 bases between them. In germline, CDR1 is MNHEY, CDR2 SVGEGT. The CDR3 consists of 13 residues. CDR3 protein: CASSLGGNYEQYV. CDR3 coding DNA: TGTGCCAGCAGCCTAGGGGGAAACTACGAGCAGTACGTC.

The V and J genes are TRBV3-1 (or the pseudogene TRBV3-2) and TRBJ1-4; D remains unclear. The CDR3 runs to 15 residues. Germline V gene sequence: CDR1 LGHDT, CDR2 YNNKEL (reference sequence). V lost 2 bases, J lost 2 bases, and 9 bases lay in between. CDR3 DNA: TGTGCCAGCAGCCAACAACTCCGGACTAATGAAAAACTGTTTTTT. It yields the protein CASSQQLRTNEKLFF.

The chain uses TRBV29-1 and TRBJ1-1, with D hard to call. With 3 bases removed from V and 1 base from J, the gap between germline ends came to 9 bases. This CDR3 contains 13 residues. From germline, CDR1 is SQVTM and CDR2 ANQGSEA. The CDR3 DNA reads as TGCAGCGTTGAGAGGGTACAGAACACTGAAGCTTTCTTT. Protein: CSVERVQNTEAFF.

The J gene is TRBJ1-3, the V gene TRBV11-2, with 12 bases aligning to TRBD1. Trimming at V came to 1 base and at J to 8 bases, leaving 6 bases not matched to a gene. This CDR3 contains 16 residues. From germline, CDR1 is SGHAT and CDR2 FQNNGV. CDR3 loop: CASSLAVGDRGHTIYF. CDR3 nucleotide sequence: TGTGCCAGCAGCTTAGCCGTCGGGGACAGGGGGCACACCATATATTTT.

The CDR3: CASSFTGTGVYEQYV. CDR3 in DNA: TGTGCCAGCAGCTTTACCGGGACAGGGGTCTACGAGCAGTACGTC. The chain combines TRBV5-8 with TRBJ2-7; 10 bases map to TRBD1. The CDR3 extends over 15 amino acids. CDR1 SGHTS and CDR2 YDEGEE come from the germline V gene. The junction had 5 bases not matched to a gene; V was cut back by 2 bases and J by 3 bases.

V gene TRBV5-6 combines with J gene TRBJ2-1; D unclear. Germline CDR1 reads SGHDT; CDR2 reads YYEEEE. V lost 0 bases to trimming and J lost 8 bases, with 15 bases between them. The CDR3 is 15 residues long. CDR3 in DNA: TGTGCCAGCAGCTTGGGGCAGGATGCTTTCGATGAGCAGTTCTTC. Amino acid sequence: CASSLGQDAFDEQFF.

In nucleotides, the CDR3 is TGTGCCAGCAGCTTGTGGGGAGACACTGAAGCTTTCTTT. This sequence encodes CASSLWGDTEAFF. The chain has TRBV5-5 and TRBJ1-1, with unresolved D. Germline lookup yields CDR1 SGHKS and CDR2 YYEKEE (reference sequence). CDR3 length: 13 residues. The V gene lost 1 base and the J gene lost 3 bases, with 7 bases spanning the gap. The full variable domain, completed using reference TRBV5-5 and TRBJ1-1, is DAGVTQSPTHLIKTRGQQVTLRCSPISGHKSVSWYQQVLGQGPQFIFQYYEKEERGRGNFPDRFSARQFPNYSSELNVNALLLGDSALYLCASSLWGDTEAFFGQGTRLTVV.

This clone appeared a single time. The rearrangement uses TRBV10-2 and TRBJ1-2; a weak D match, TRBD1 (6 bases). The CDR3 totals 15 residues. Germline-derived CDR1 and CDR2 are WSHSY and SAAADI. Trimming pared 6 bases from V and 5 bases from J, leaving 19 bases between. CDR3 nucleotide sequence: TGCGCCAGCAGGGGGACACCATGGGGGGGGTATGGCTACACCTTC. Translation gives CASRGTPWGGYGYTF.

The CDR3 protein is CASSLLAASSYNSPLHF. For the CDR3, the DNA is TGCGCCAGCAGCTTGTTGGCGGCGAGCTCCTATAATTCACCCCTCCACTTT. The chain has TRBV5-1 and TRBJ1-6; D unclear. V lost 1 base to trimming and J lost 0 bases, with 11 bases between them. This CDR3 is built from 17 residues. The V gene's germline CDR1 is SGHRS and CDR2 YFSETQ.

This sequence joins TRBV10-1 and TRBJ2-3; 12 bases agree with TRBD2. V trimming: 3 bases; J trimming: 0 bases; junction bases outside the gene matches: 7. The germline V gene encodes CDR1 WNHNN and CDR2 SYGVQD (reference sequence). The CDR3 contains 18 residues. This CDR3 is CASSEVLAGGPSTDTQYF. For the CDR3, the DNA is TGCGCCAGCAGTGAAGTACTAGCGGGAGGCCCGAGCACAGATACGCAGTATTTT.

The rearrangement links TRBV30 to TRBJ2-1, with TRBD2 matching 8 bases. V shed 2 bases, J shed 2 bases, and the junction held 11 bases outside the gene matches. From germline, CDR1 is GTSNPN and CDR2 SVGIG (reference sequence). This CDR3 contains 17 residues. CDR3 DNA: TGTGCCTGGAGTACCCGATGGAGCGGGAGTCCCTACAATGAGCAGTTCTTC. This encodes CAWSTRWSGSPYNEQFF.

CDR3 residues: CASSSWIAGSTDTQYF. The CDR3, as DNA: TGTGCCAGCAGCTCCTGGATAGCGGGAAGTACAGATACGCAGTATTTT. The V call is TRBV5-4, the J call TRBJ2-3; 8 bases are a match to TRBD2. The CDR3 totals 16 residues. Trimming took 3 bases from V and 3 from J; bases not matched to a gene: 9. In germline, CDR1 is SGHNT, CDR2 YYREEE (reference sequence).

The chain has TRBV9 and TRBJ1-1; the D gene is possibly TRBD1 (5 bases). The ends were cut back, 6 bases at V and 0 bases at J, with 9 bases in the middle. CDR3 size: 13 residues. The germline gives CDR1 SGDLS, CDR2 YYNGEE. The chain's CDR3 is CASNGQMNTEAFF. The DNA of the CDR3 is TGTGCCAGCAACGGACAAATGAACACTGAAGCTTTCTTT.

The chain couples TRBV2 to TRBJ2-2; 14 positions match TRBD2. CDR1 and CDR2 (germline): SNHLY, FYNNEI. The trim removed 6 bases at V and 9 bases at J, leaving 15 bases unmatched. This CDR3 is 18 amino acids long. CDR3 in amino acids: CASSQDPGLAGVARELFF. The CDR3 nucleotides are TGTGCCAGCAGCCAGGACCCGGGACTAGCGGGAGTAGCCCGGGAGCTGTTTTTT. Full variable domain (remainder filled in from reference TRBV2 and TRBJ2-2): EPEVTQTPSHQVTQMGQEVILRCVPISNHLYFYWYRQILGQKVEFLVSFYNNEISEKSEIFDDQFSVERPDGSNFTLKIRSTKLEDSAMYFCASSQDPGLAGVARELFFGEGSRLTVL.

The chain uses TRBV7-9 and TRBJ2-3, with TRBD2 matching over 15 bases. The germline V gene encodes CDR1 SEHNR and CDR2 FQNEAQ (reference sequence). Trimming took 8 bases from V and 6 from J; bases not matched to a gene: 6. The CDR3 spans 15 residues. This CDR3 is CASRGLAGGPDTQYF. CDR3 bases: TGTGCCAGCCGCGGACTAGCGGGAGGGCCGGATACGCAGTATTTT.

The chain uses TRBV18 and TRBJ2-1; 11 bases are a match to TRBD2. The CDR3 spans 14 residues. Germline CDR1 is KGHSH and CDR2 is LQKENI. V was pared by 6 bases and J by 7 bases, with 5 bases of the junction left unmatched. For the CDR3, the DNA is TGTGCCAGCTCGCCGGGACTAGCGGAAAATGAGCAGTTCTTC. Translation: CASSPGLAENEQFF.

The rearrangement uses TRBV6-5 and TRBJ2-3; D is ambiguous. The germline V gene encodes CDR1 MNHEY and CDR2 SVGAGI. V shed 0 bases and J shed 4 bases, with 8 bases lying between them. CDR3 length equals 14 residues. The CDR3 DNA sequence: TGTGCCAGCAGTTACTCCGGTCCCCCAGATACGCAGTATTTT. Its protein is CASSYSGPPDTQYF.

This rearrangement joins TRBV6-5 to TRBJ2-1, with a weak D call TRBD2 (7 bases). Looked up from germline, CDR1 is MNHEY and CDR2 is SVGAGI. V lost 5 bases to trimming and J lost 5 bases, with 16 bases between them. The CDR3 length is 15 residues. The CDR3: CASSKQVGGHNEQFF. The CDR3 DNA follows: TGTGCCAGCAGTAAACAGGTGGGGGGGCACAATGAGCAGTTCTTC.

The chain recombines TRBV6-5 with TRBJ2-6; D call uncertain. The CDR3 extends over 13 amino acids. V lost 5 bases, J lost 3 bases, and 5 bases lay in between. Germline CDR1 and CDR2: MNHEY and SVGAGI. CDR3 nucleotides: TGTGCCAGCAGTACTGGTGGGGCCAACGTCCTGACTTTC. Its translation: CASSTGGANVLTF.

This chain joins TRBV4-1 and TRBJ1-2; 9 bases are a match to TRBD1. V lost 1 base, J lost 3 bases, and 12 bases stayed unmatched. The germline gives CDR1 MGHRA, CDR2 YSYEKL. This CDR3 region has 18 residues. CDR3 region: CASSQAPMTGGVDYGYTF. CDR3 DNA sequence: TGCGCCAGCAGCCAAGCCCCGATGACAGGGGGTGTTGACTATGGCTACACCTTC.

This chain uses TRBV7-9 with TRBJ2-2, with D possibly TRBD2 on 6 matching bases. Trimming took off 7 bases at V and 3 bases at J, with 18 bases between the two ends. The germline CDR1 and CDR2 sequences are SEHNR and FQNEAQ (reference sequence). The CDR3 consists of 16 residues. CDR3: CASTILTSLDTGELFF. The DNA of the CDR3 is TGTGCCAGCACGATCCTCACTAGCTTAGACACCGGGGAGCTGTTTTTT. The whole variable domain, remainder taken from reference TRBV7-9 and TRBJ2-2, is DTGVSQNPRHKITKRGQNVTFRCDPISEHNRLYWYRQTLGQGPEFLTYFQNEAQLEKSRLLSDRFSAERPKGSFSTLEIQRTEQGDSAMYLCASTILTSLDTGELFFGEGSRLTVL.